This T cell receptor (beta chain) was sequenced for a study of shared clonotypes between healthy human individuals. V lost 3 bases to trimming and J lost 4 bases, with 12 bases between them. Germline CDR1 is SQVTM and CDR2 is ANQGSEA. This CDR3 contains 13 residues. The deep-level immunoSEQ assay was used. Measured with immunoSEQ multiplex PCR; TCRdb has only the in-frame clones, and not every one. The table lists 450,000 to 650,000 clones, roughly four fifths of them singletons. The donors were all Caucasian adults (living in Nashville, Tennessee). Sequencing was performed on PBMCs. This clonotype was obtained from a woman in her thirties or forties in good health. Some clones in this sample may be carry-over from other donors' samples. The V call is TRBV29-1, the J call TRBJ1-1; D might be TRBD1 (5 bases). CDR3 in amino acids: CSVEVGGGTEAFF. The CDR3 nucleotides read TGCAGCGTTGAGGTTGGGGGGGGCACTGAAGCTTTCTTT.